The subject of this entry is one T cell receptor beta chain. These data originate in a study of blood T cell repertoires in COVID-19. Study in general: The origin of the acute and convalescent COVID-19 samples was the United States, Italy and Spain. Sample material is recorded as cDNA or gDNA derived from T cells, B-cell-depleted T cells, or PBMCs.

Measured with immunoSEQ multiplex PCR; TCRdb has only the in-frame clones, and not every one. The sample includes around 180,000 clones, more than 75% of them seen just once. The sequence came from a man between 35 and 55 years old with active or convalescent COVID-19. Input material: peripheral blood.

The CDR3, as DNA: TGTGCCAGCAGCGTAGGGGGGGACTACAATGAGCAGTTCTTC. It encodes CASSVGGDYNEQFF. The chain employs TRBV9 and TRBJ2-1, with D perhaps TRBD2 (6 bases). CDR3 size: 14 residues. Germline assignment: CDR1 SGDLS and CDR2 YYNGEE. The V gene lost 0 bases and the J gene lost 3 bases, with 7 bases spanning the gap.